The clone carrying this T cell receptor beta chain was seen a few times. Its specificity is not known. As to treatment: oral pan-JAK inhibitor, 5-10 mg twice daily. PBMCs, the starting material, were the source of sorted CD4+ and CD8+ T cells. CDR3 size: 15 residues. After removal of 5 bases from V and 5 bases from J, the junction contained 8 bases not matched to a gene. Germline CDR1 MGHRA, CDR2 YSYEKL. The record originates from a study of CD8+ T cells in alopecia areata. Study-level points and caveats: Lesional scalp, especially alopecia totalis/universalis, showed higher clonality than normal scalp. In scalp, tofacitinib significantly decreased clonality and expanded CD8+ clones among the top 100.

Sequencing relied on a cDNA template that was reverse transcribed from extracted RNA. Profiled with immunoSEQ multiplex PCR; TCRdb holds only in-frame clones, not every one. The sample lists 200,000 or so clones; less than 45% were seen once. This specimen consisted of CD4+ T cells sorted from blood, obtained at approximately week 36, from a patient treated with tofacitinib. This chain connects TRBV4-1 to TRBJ2-1; 8 bases line up with TRBD2. This clonotype was sampled from a human donor with alopecia areata. CDR3 protein: CASSKTSGGNNEQFF. CDR3 sequence (DNA): TGCGCCAGCAGCAAAACTAGCGGAGGGAACAATGAGCAGTTCTTC.